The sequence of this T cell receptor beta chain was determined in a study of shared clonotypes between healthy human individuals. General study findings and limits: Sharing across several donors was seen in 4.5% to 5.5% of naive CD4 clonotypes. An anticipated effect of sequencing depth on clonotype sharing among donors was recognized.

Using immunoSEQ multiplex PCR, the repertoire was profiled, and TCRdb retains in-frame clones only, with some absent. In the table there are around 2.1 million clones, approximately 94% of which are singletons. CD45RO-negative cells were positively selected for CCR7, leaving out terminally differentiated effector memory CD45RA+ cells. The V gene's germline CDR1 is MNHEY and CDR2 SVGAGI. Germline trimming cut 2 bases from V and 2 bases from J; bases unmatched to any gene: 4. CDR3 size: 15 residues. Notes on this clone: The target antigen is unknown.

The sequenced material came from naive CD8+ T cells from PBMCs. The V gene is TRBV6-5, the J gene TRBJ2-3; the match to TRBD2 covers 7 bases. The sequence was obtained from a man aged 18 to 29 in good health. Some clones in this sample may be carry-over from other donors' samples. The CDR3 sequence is CASSYRDYTTDTQYF. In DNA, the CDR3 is TGTGCCAGCAGTTACCGGGACTATACCACAGATACGCAGTATTTT.